What follows are 23 T cell receptor beta chains derived from one specimen sequenced in a study of control samples from healthy donors and cancer patients. Here immunoSEQ multiplex PCR was the method, and the copy in TCRdb shows in-frame clones only, minus some. Altogether tens of thousands of clones are present, around 87% being singletons, with the ten largest covering 9.5% to 15%. Material: PBMCs. Receptors originate from a woman aged 60-75 years with lung cancer.

This clone appeared once. The chain uses TRBV4-1 and TRBJ1-3; the D is unclear. Germline assignment: CDR1 MGHRA and CDR2 YSYEKL. Trimming cost V 0 bases and J 5 bases, with 8 bases left between them. This CDR3 region has 14 residues. The CDR3 reads CASSQDGGRNTIYF. CDR3 nucleotide sequence: TGCGCCAGCAGCCAAGACGGCGGAAGAAACACCATATATTTT.

The gene calls are TRBV6-5 and TRBJ2-3, with TRBD2 matching over 9 bases. Germline CDR1 and CDR2: MNHEY and SVGAGI. Germline trimming cut 4 bases from V and 7 bases from J; bases unmatched to any gene: 12. This CDR3 is 16 amino acids long. The CDR3 reads CASSFIAGAQMNTQYF. In DNA form, the CDR3 reads TGTGCCAGCAGTTTTATAGCGGGGGCACAGATGAATACGCAGTATTTT.

This clone turned up a few times. The J gene is TRBJ1-3, the V gene TRBV3-1 (or the pseudogene TRBV3-2); the D is unclear. V lost 0 bases and J lost 0, with 6 bases in between. The CDR3 consists of 15 residues. Germline CDR1 reads LGHDT; CDR2 reads YNNKEL (reference sequence). The CDR3 bases are TGTGCCAGCAGCCAAGAATGGCTCTCTGGAAACACCATATATTTT. Translating it yields CASSQEWLSGNTIYF.

This clone was observed a few times. The rearrangement joins TRBV19 to TRBJ2-1; TRBD2 matches 7 bases. The germline V gene encodes CDR1 LNHDA and CDR2 SQIVND (reference sequence). The CDR3 has 15 residues. J lost 5 bases, V lost 1 base, and 5 bases had no gene match. CDR3 sequence reads: CASSIGGLEHNEQFF. The CDR3 DNA sequence: TGTGCCAGTAGTATAGGAGGACTAGAACACAATGAGCAGTTCTTC. The full variable domain, with the rest looked up from reference TRBV19 and TRBJ2-1, is DGGITQSPKYLFRKEGQNVTLSCEQNLNHDAMYWYRQDPGQGLRLIYYSQIVNDFQKGDIAEGYSVSREKKESFPLTVTSAQKNPTAFYLCASSIGGLEHNEQFFGPGTRLTVL.

Turning to this clone: The sample carries other DNA sequences with the same CDR3. CDR3 nucleotides: TGTGCCAGCAGCTTACAGGGAAACACTGAAGCTTTCTTT. Translated, it gives CASSLQGNTEAFF. The chain carries TRBV5-4 and TRBJ1-1; D might be TRBD1 (6 bases). V lost 2 bases and J lost 2, with 7 bases in between. The CDR3 is made up of 13 amino acids. Germline V gives CDR1 SGHNT, CDR2 YYREEE (reference sequence).

The V and J genes are TRBV24-1 and TRBJ1-1, with a possible D match to TRBD1 (5 bases). CDR1 is KGHDR and CDR2 is SFDVKD in the germline V gene. The CDR3 runs 14 residues. Trimming removed 4 bases at V and 1 base at J, with 9 bases between. The CDR3 sequence: CATSDPDRNTEAFF. In DNA form, the CDR3 reads TGTGCCACCAGTGACCCCGACAGGAACACTGAAGCTTTCTTT.

This chain joins TRBV5-1 and TRBJ1-1; D unresolved. Germline CDR1 reads SGHRS; CDR2 reads YFSETQ. CDR3 size: 14 residues. V was clipped by 0 bases and J by 7 bases, with 13 bases between them. The CDR3 DNA reads TGCGCCAGCAGCTTGGGGCCGGGAATGGGTGAAGCTTTCTTT. Translated, it gives CASSLGPGMGEAFF.

The chain combines TRBV6-5 with TRBJ2-1; D call uncertain. V lost 6 bases and J lost 2, with 5 bases in between. Germline loops: CDR1 MNHEY, CDR2 SVGAGI. CDR3 length: 12 residues. CDR3 sequence (DNA): TGTGCCAGCAGGGATACCTACAATGAGCAGTTCTTC. Its protein product is CASRDTYNEQFF.

The V gene is TRBV5-6, the J gene TRBJ2-7; 7 bases align to TRBD2. The germline gives CDR1 SGHDT, CDR2 YYEEEE. With 3 bases clipped from V and 6 bases from J, the junction kept 9 bases outside the gene matches. This CDR3 region has 14 residues. CDR3 nucleotide sequence: TGTGCCAGCAGCTCGGGACTAACCGAGGGCGAGCAGTACTTC. This codes for CASSSGLTEGEQYF.

The chain couples TRBV19 to TRBJ1-2; D unresolved. The CDR3 loop spans 11 amino acids. Germline V gives CDR1 LNHDA, CDR2 SQIVND (reference sequence). Trimming shortened V by 3 bases and J by 3 bases, and 2 bases separated the two germline ends. The CDR3 DNA sequence: TGTGCCAGTAGTATGCACTATGGCTACACCTTC. Its protein is CASSMHYGYTF.

The chain is built from TRBV3-1 (or the pseudogene TRBV3-2) and TRBJ1-1, with a weak D call TRBD1 (5 bases). The germline V gene has CDR1 LGHDT and CDR2 YNNKEL (reference sequence). This CDR3 spans 15 amino acids. The V end lost 1 base, the J end lost 1 base, and 10 bases lay between the germline ends. CDR3 DNA sequence: TGTGCCAGCAGCCAAGGGTCCGGGGCGAACACTGAAGCTTTCTTT. Encoded protein: CASSQGSGANTEAFF.

The gene calls are TRBV5-1 and TRBJ1-6, with D perhaps TRBD1 (5 bases). The germline V and J ends were trimmed by 0 bases and 5 bases, with 9 bases remaining between them. Germline assignment: CDR1 SGHRS and CDR2 YFSETQ. The CDR3 covers 15 residues. The DNA of the CDR3 is TGCGCCAGCAGCTTGGAGACGGGACATAATTCACCCCTCCACTTT. This encodes CASSLETGHNSPLHF.

The chain joins TRBV3-1 (or the pseudogene TRBV3-2) to TRBJ1-2; no firm D call. CDR3 size: 14 residues. Germline CDR1 is LGHDT and CDR2 is YNNKEL (reference sequence). V lost 0 bases and J 0 bases, leaving 5 bases between the germline ends. The CDR3 sequence: CASSQDAANYGYTF. The CDR3 bases are TGTGCCAGCAGCCAAGACGCGGCTAACTATGGCTACACCTTC.

The chain is built from TRBV18 and TRBJ2-1; 8 bases map to TRBD2. The CDR3 is 16 residues long. The ends lost 0 bases at V and 4 bases at J; junction bases unmatched: 5. CDR1 and CDR2 from the germline V gene are KGHSH and LQKENI. The CDR3 is CASSPPAGGQYNEQFF. The CDR3 coding sequence is TGTGCCAGCTCACCACCGGCGGGAGGCCAATACAATGAGCAGTTCTTC.

The chain combines TRBV28 with TRBJ2-3; the D gene is possibly TRBD1 (5 bases). CDR1 MDHEN and CDR2 SYDVKM come from the germline V gene. Trimming left V 6 bases short and J 5 bases short, with 9 bases between. The CDR3 runs to 12 residues. The CDR3 DNA sequence: TGTGCCAGCAGGATCAGGGAAGATACGCAGTATTTT. Translating gives CASRIREDTQYF.

This chain connects TRBV24-1 to TRBJ1-3; D unclear. V was trimmed by 2 bases and J by 4 bases, leaving 2 bases between them. Germline loops: CDR1 KGHDR, CDR2 SFDVKD. This CDR3 region has 12 residues. The CDR3 DNA reads TGTGCCACCAGTGATTACGGAAACACCATATATTTT. This translates into CATSDYGNTIYF.

The CDR3 sequence: CASSQVGAGDLETQYF. The CDR3 DNA is TGTGCCAGCAGCCAAGTGGGGGCGGGGGACTTGGAGACCCAGTACTTC. V usage is TRBV3-1 (or the pseudogene TRBV3-2) and J usage is TRBJ2-5; D is perhaps TRBD2 (7 bases). The CDR3 loop spans 16 amino acids. Germline loops: CDR1 LGHDT, CDR2 YNNKEL (reference sequence). V shed 1 base and J shed 5 bases, with 17 bases lying between them.

This chain joins TRBV7-2 and TRBJ2-7; 12 bases map to TRBD1. Germline V lookup: CDR1 SGHTA, CDR2 FQGNSA. V shed 2 bases and J 6 bases; nucleotides not matched to a gene: 11. The CDR3 runs 17 residues. CDR3 in amino acids: CASSLWGPGQGASEQYF. The CDR3 bases are TGTGCCAGCAGCTTATGGGGACCGGGACAGGGGGCATCCGAGCAGTACTTC.

The V and J genes are TRBV19 and TRBJ1-1; D unresolved. CDR1 LNHDA and CDR2 SQIVND come from the germline V gene (reference sequence). The CDR3 sequence is 15 residues long. V shed 1 base and J shed 7 bases, with 16 bases lying between them. CDR3 DNA sequence: TGTGCCAGTAGTATAGCACATCTTCTGCCTCTTGAAGCTTTCTTT. Protein: CASSIAHLLPLEAFF.

The gene calls are TRBV11-2 and TRBJ2-2; 10 bases line up with TRBD1. Losses at the gene ends were 5 bases for V and 5 bases for J; bases not matched to a gene: 8. In germline, CDR1 is SGHAT, CDR2 FQNNGV. The CDR3 consists of 16 residues. Written as DNA, the CDR3 is TGTGCCAGCAGCCCAATGGGGACAGGGGCAACCGGGGAGCTGTTTTTT. Residues: CASSPMGTGATGELFF.

V usage is TRBV5-6 and J usage is TRBJ1-2, with D hard to call. V lost 1 base to trimming and J lost 3 bases, with 7 bases between them. The CDR3 consists of 13 residues. Germline values: CDR1 SGHDT, CDR2 YYEEEE. CDR3: CASSLLQYYGYTF. DNA of the CDR3: TGTGCCAGCAGCTTGCTCCAGTACTATGGCTACACCTTC.

The CDR3 region is CASSLAVGAGSEQYF. CDR3 sequence (DNA): TGTGCCAGCAGCTTGGCCGTTGGGGCGGGTAGCGAGCAGTACTTC. The gene calls are TRBV5-8 and TRBJ2-7; D tentatively fits TRBD1 or TRBD2 (5 bases each). CDR3 size: 15 residues. V was pared by 0 bases and J by 6 bases, with 16 bases between. CDR1 SGHTS and CDR2 YDEGEE come from the germline V gene.

The rearrangement uses TRBV27 and TRBJ2-1; 8 bases match TRBD1. V gave up 8 bases and J gave up 3 bases; unmatched junction bases: 6. The CDR3 covers 14 residues. CDR1 and CDR2 (germline): MNHEY, SMNVEV (reference sequence). For the CDR3, the DNA is TGTGCCAGCCACCCGACAGGGGTCTACAATGAGCAGTTCTTC. Translating it yields CASHPTGVYNEQFF.